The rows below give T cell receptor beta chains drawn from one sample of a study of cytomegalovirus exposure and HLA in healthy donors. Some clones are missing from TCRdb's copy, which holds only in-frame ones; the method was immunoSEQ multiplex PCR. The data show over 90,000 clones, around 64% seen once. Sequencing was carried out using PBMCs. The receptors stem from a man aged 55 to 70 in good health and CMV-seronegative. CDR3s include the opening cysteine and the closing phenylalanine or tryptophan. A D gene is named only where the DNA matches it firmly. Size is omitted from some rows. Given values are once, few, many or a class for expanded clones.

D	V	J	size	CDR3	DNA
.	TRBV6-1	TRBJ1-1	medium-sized	CASSDRENTEAFF	TGTGCCAGCAGTGACAGGGAGAACACTGAAGCTTTCTTT
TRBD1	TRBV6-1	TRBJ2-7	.	CASSEQGDEQYF	TGTGCCAGCAGTGAACAGGGGGACGAGCAGTACTTC
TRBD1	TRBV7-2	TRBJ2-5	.	CASSLDRTGTETQYF	TGTGCCAGCAGCTTAGATAGGACAGGGACAGAGACCCAGTACTTC
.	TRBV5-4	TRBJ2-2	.	CASSSGVPGELFF	TGTGCCAGCAGCTCGGGGGTCCCCGGGGAGCTGTTTTTT
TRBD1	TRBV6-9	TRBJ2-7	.	CAGKQGPYEQYF	TGTGCCGGCAAACAGGGGCCCTACGAGCAGTACTTC
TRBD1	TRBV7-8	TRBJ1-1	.	CASSLTGVGLAEAFF	TGTGCCAGCAGCTTGACAGGGGTCGGTCTGGCTGAAGCTTTCTTT
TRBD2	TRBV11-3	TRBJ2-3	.	CASSTLAGGIDTQYF	TGTGCCAGCAGCACACTAGCGGGAGGGATAGATACGCAGTATTTT
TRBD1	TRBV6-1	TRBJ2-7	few	CASSEETGRNYEQYF	TGTGCCAGCAGTGAAGAGACAGGGAGAAACTACGAGCAGTACTTC
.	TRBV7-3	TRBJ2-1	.	CASSPRGGGSYNEQFF	TGTGCCAGCAGCCCCCGGGGAGGGGGATCCTACAATGAGCAGTTCTTC
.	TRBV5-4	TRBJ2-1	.	CASSLGAAGSPNEQFF	TGTGCCAGCAGCTTGGGTGCGGCCGGCAGTCCCAATGAGCAGTTCTTC
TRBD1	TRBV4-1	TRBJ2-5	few	CASSQEGARIETQYF	TGTGCCAGCAGCCAAGAGGGGGCGCGGATAGAGACCCAGTACTTC
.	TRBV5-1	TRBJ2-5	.	CASSLEQGEETQYF	TGCGCCAGCAGCTTGGAACAGGGCGAGGAGACCCAGTACTTC
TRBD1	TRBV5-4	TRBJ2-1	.	CASSSPGQGALSEQFF	TGTGCCAGCAGTTCGCCGGGACAGGGGGCCTTGTCCGAGCAGTTCTTC
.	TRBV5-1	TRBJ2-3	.	CASSFYTDTQYF	TGCGCCAGCAGCTTCTACACAGATACGCAGTATTTT
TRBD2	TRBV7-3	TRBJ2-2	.	CASSSLPVGGSNFSGELFF	TGTGCCAGCAGCTCACTCCCGGTGGGAGGGTCCAATTTTTCCGGGGAGCTGTTTTTT
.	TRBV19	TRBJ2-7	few	CASSPSRNYEQYF	TGTGCCAGTAGCCCTAGTAGGAATTACGAGCAGTACTTC